This record looks at one TCR beta chain sequence and its context. The antigen remains undetermined. The sample is drawn from a study of shared clonotypes between healthy human individuals. General study findings and limits: Shared clonotypes across all four donors exceeded non-shared ones in generation probability. In general, naive subsets displayed greater estimated richness than memory subsets did.

The table came from immunoSEQ multiplex PCR; TCRdb's copy has only in-frame clones and leaves some out. The sample lists 1.6 million or so clones, approximately 98.5% seen once, with about 0.34% in the top ten. The V gene lost 0 bases and the J gene lost 4 bases, with 10 bases spanning the gap. CDR1 SGDLS and CDR2 YYNGEE come from the germline V gene. This CDR3 is built from 15 residues. The receptor was isolated from a man aged 25 to 40 in good health. The gene calls are TRBV9 and TRBJ2-2; the D gene is possibly TRBD2 (5 bases). The sequenced sample consisted of naive CD4+ T cells sorted from blood. Described subset: CD45RA+ positively selected. CDR3 sequence (DNA): TGTGCCAGCAGCGTAGTAACTAGTGCCACCGGGGAGCTGTTTTTT. Protein sequence: CASSVVTSATGELFF.